This passage covers 3 T cell receptor beta chains from one sample sequenced in a study of CD8 T cells in Susac syndrome. The RNA input was roughly 0.45 to 1 ug, and it was reverse transcribed with random hexamers. TCRdb itself ran the immunoSEQ multiplex PCR reads through MiXCR, one entry per CDR3 protein. The sample yields about 190,000 distinct CDR3 sequences, approximately 96% seen once. Sequenced: CD4+ T cells from PBMCs. Source of these receptors: a human donor with Susac syndrome.

The chain links TRBV6-5 to TRBJ2-2, with TRBD2 matching over 11 bases. V dropped 4 bases and J dropped 1; count of bases not matched to a gene: 5. There are 17 residues in the CDR3. CDR1 MNHEY and CDR2 SVGAGI come from the germline V gene. The CDR3 protein is CASSSSTSGGNTGELFF. CDR3 nucleotides: TGTGCCAGCAGTTCCTCAACTAGCGGGGGGAACACCGGGGAGCTGTTTTTT.

This chain joins TRBV27 and TRBJ1-5, with 11 bases that match TRBD1. Germline V lookup: CDR1 MNHEY, CDR2 SMNVEV (reference sequence). This CDR3 contains 14 residues. Unmatched junction bases numbered 4, after V lost 6 bases and J lost 6 bases. The CDR3 reads CASSSDRGRQPQHF. As DNA, the CDR3 is TGTGCCAGCAGCTCGGACAGGGGGCGTCAGCCCCAGCATTTT.

The chain is built from TRBV19 and TRBJ1-2; possibly TRBD1 for D (6 bases). V lost 3 bases and J 7 bases, leaving 12 bases between the germline ends. Germline CDR1 and CDR2: LNHDA and SQIVND (reference sequence). This CDR3 is 13 amino acids long. CDR3 nucleotide sequence: TGTGCCAGTAGTATTGGGCAGGGGTCTGGCTACACCTTC. It specifies CASSIGQGSGYTF.